The next 7 T cell receptor beta chains were all read from a single sample in a study of lymphopenia after photon versus proton radiotherapy. The protocol was immunoSEQ multiplex PCR, while the TCRdb copy is restricted to in-frame clones and leaves out a portion. Among some 25,000 clones listed, about nine tenths were seen once. The material sequenced was peripheral blood, taken from a patient treated with photon-based radiotherapy. The receptors derive from a man in his forties or fifties with gastric cancer.

The chain recombines TRBV6-5 with TRBJ2-3, with D perhaps matching TRBD1 (7 bases). Between the trimmed V and J ends, which lost 5 bases and 1 base, there was a span of 10 bases. The CDR3 extends over 14 amino acids. Per germline, CDR1 MNHEY and CDR2 SVGAGI. CDR3 loop: CASSQGGGTDTQYF. CDR3 sequence (DNA): TGTGCCAGCAGTCAGGGGGGTGGCACAGATACGCAGTATTTT.

V usage is TRBV5-1 and J usage is TRBJ2-6; D unclear. This CDR3 spans 16 amino acids. V lost 0 bases to trimming and J lost 1 base, with 8 bases between them. Germline values: CDR1 SGHRS, CDR2 YFSETQ. In nucleotides, the CDR3 is TGCGCCAGCAGCTTGGAGTTAGGGTCTGGGGCCAACGTCCTGACTTTC. It is translated as CASSLELGSGANVLTF.

V is TRBV11-2 and J is TRBJ1-2; 8 positions match TRBD1. Germline CDR1 reads SGHAT; CDR2 reads FQNNGV. The CDR3 extends over 14 amino acids. V lost 6 bases and J lost 8; bases outside the gene matches: 11. The CDR3 region has the DNA TGTGCCAGCAGACTAAAGACAGGGGAGGGAGGCTACACCTTC. Its protein is CASRLKTGEGGYTF. Full variable domain (outside the CDR3, taken from reference TRBV11-2 and TRBJ1-2): EAGVAQSPRYKIIEKRQSVAFWCNPISGHATLYWYQQILGQGPKLLIQFQNNGVVDDSQLPKDRFSAERLKGVDSTLKIQPAKLEDSAVYLCASRLKTGEGGYTFGSGTRLTVV.

V gene TRBV7-8 combines with J gene TRBJ2-3; 9 bases align to TRBD1. The CDR3 consists of 16 residues. Looked up from germline, CDR1 is SGHVS and CDR2 is FQNEAQ. J was trimmed by 3 bases and V by 4 bases; bases with no gene match: 8. The CDR3, as DNA: TGTGCCAGCAGCTCGGGACAGGGTTTGTTTACAGATACGCAGTATTTT. Translation: CASSSGQGLFTDTQYF.

This clone has a handful of counts. The J gene is TRBJ2-7, the V gene TRBV29-1; a possible D gene is TRBD2 (5 bases). Germline CDR1 is SQVTM and CDR2 is ANQGSEA. Trimming took 4 bases from V and 4 from J, leaving 11 bases between them. The CDR3 covers 12 residues. CDR3 sequence: CSVGLGVYEQYF. Here the CDR3 DNA reads TGCAGCGTTGGTCTGGGAGTGTACGAGCAGTACTTC.

The chain has TRBV11-1 and TRBJ2-7, with D maybe TRBD2 (6 bases). The CDR3 length is 16 residues. V dropped 5 bases and J dropped 8 bases, with 25 bases sitting between them. Germline V gives CDR1 SGHAT, CDR2 FQDESV (reference sequence). This CDR3 is CASSARRGWGLAQQYF. The CDR3 nucleotides read TGTGCCAGCAGCGCCCGACGGGGATGGGGCCTAGCGCAGCAGTACTTC.

The V and J genes are TRBV12-5 and TRBJ2-2; D is ambiguous. Germline-derived CDR1 and CDR2 are LGHNT and FRNRAP. Between the trimmed V and J ends, which lost 2 bases and 8 bases, there was a span of 9 bases. This CDR3 contains 13 residues. The CDR3 DNA reads as TGTGCTAGTGGTTTGTTCCAACAGGGGGAGCTGTTTTTT. Translation gives CASGLFQQGELFF.